This entry lists 2 T cell receptor beta chains sequenced from one sample in a study of a mutant IDH1 vaccine in newly diagnosed glioma. No antigen has been assigned to these receptors. The repertoire was sequenced with immunoSEQ multiplex PCR; TCRdb's copy has only in-frame clones and lacks some. This table has around 11,000 clones, around 85% appearing once. Time point of the sample: week 47, end of study. All doses held 300 ug of mutant IDH1 20-mer peptide, with topical imiquimod. The sample was PBMCs, taken from a glioma patient whose treatment included an IDH1 peptide vaccine. These receptors came from a man younger than 40 with glioma.

This chain connects TRBV5-1 to TRBJ2-3, with D maybe TRBD2 (6 bases). The CDR3 runs to 14 residues. Germline CDR1 is SGHRS and CDR2 is YFSETQ. Trimming stripped 4 bases from V and 3 bases from J, with 12 bases between. CDR3: CASSPGLVTDTQYF. CDR3 in DNA: TGCGCCAGCAGCCCGGGACTCGTGACAGATACGCAGTATTTT.

The chain has TRBV9 and TRBJ2-3; 7 nucleotides agree with TRBD2. The ends lost 7 bases at V and 0 bases at J; junction bases unmatched: 5. The length of the CDR3 is 14 residues. CDR1 is SGDLS and CDR2 is YYNGEE in the germline V gene. This CDR3 reads CASGTSVSTDTQYF. The DNA for the CDR3 is TGTGCCAGCGGAACTAGCGTAAGCACAGATACGCAGTATTTT.